These 28 T cell receptor beta chains were sequenced from one sample in a study of cytomegalovirus exposure and HLA in healthy donors (dated by TCRdb to about 2017). Libraries were prepared through the immunoSEQ multiplex PCR assay. What TCRdb holds here is the immuneACCESS table cut down to in-frame rearrangements. Part of the clones is not present; checked against another copy, under half of the missing clones reflect an unresolved V gene, and the others are unexplained. Present in this sample are about 79,000 clones, 93% of which were seen just once. Approximately 4% of the sample belongs to the ten largest clones. Input material: PBMCs. Source of these receptors: a woman between 25 and 40 years old in good health and CMV-seronegative.

This chain uses TRBV6-6 with TRBJ2-3; D perhaps matches TRBD2 (5 bases). The V end lost 0 bases, the J end lost 4 bases, and 14 bases lay between the germline ends. This CDR3 is built from 16 residues. The germline gives CDR1 MNHNY, CDR2 SVGAGI (reference sequence). The CDR3 reads CASSYSIGEWADTQYF. In nucleotides, the CDR3 is TGTGCCAGCAGTTACTCAATCGGGGAGTGGGCAGATACGCAGTATTTT.

The chain employs TRBV28 and TRBJ2-5; 11 positions match TRBD2. Germline V gene sequence: CDR1 MDHEN, CDR2 SYDVKM. The CDR3 sequence is 16 residues long. The V gene end was trimmed by 4 bases and the J gene end by 4 bases; junction bases not matched to a gene: 8. The CDR3 nucleotides are TGTGCCAGCAGTTCAAAGACTAGCGGGGTAGGAGAGACCCAGTACTTC. Protein product: CASSSKTSGVGETQYF.

The rearrangement links TRBV27 to TRBJ1-2, with 9 bases identical to TRBD1. This CDR3 region has 17 residues. The ends lost 0 bases at V and 4 bases at J; junction bases unmatched: 9. Germline V gives CDR1 MNHEY, CDR2 SMNVEV (reference sequence). CDR3 bases: TGTGCCAGCAGTTTATCGCGACAGGGGGAGATAGTCTATGGCTACACCTTC. The encoded protein is CASSLSRQGEIVYGYTF.

V gene TRBV5-1 combines with J gene TRBJ1-1; D ambiguous. The germline V gene encodes CDR1 SGHRS and CDR2 YFSETQ. Deletions cut 0 bases from V and 2 bases from J, with 11 bases between. CDR3 size: 15 residues. The CDR3 here is CASSLGGGRNTEAFF. The CDR3 DNA reads TGCGCCAGCAGCTTGGGAGGAGGCAGAAACACTGAAGCTTTCTTT.

This clone was counted a single time. The V call is TRBV7-2, the J call TRBJ2-3; 12 nucleotides match TRBD2. The J segment lost 2 bases and the V segment lost 1 base, leaving 4 bases of the junction unmatched. Germline loops: CDR1 SGHTA, CDR2 FQGNSA. This CDR3 is built from 17 residues. The CDR3 is CASSLVASGGATDTQYF. As DNA, the CDR3 is TGTGCCAGCAGCTTAGTGGCTAGCGGGGGGGCCACAGATACGCAGTATTTT.

The chain joins TRBV5-1 to TRBJ2-3; 7 nucleotides line up with TRBD1. Germline assignment: CDR1 SGHRS and CDR2 YFSETQ. The CDR3 length is 16 residues. The trim removed 0 bases at V and 4 bases at J, leaving 8 bases unmatched. CDR3 in amino acids: CASSLAATGLADTQYF. DNA of the CDR3: TGCGCCAGCAGCTTGGCCGCGACAGGGTTAGCAGATACGCAGTATTTT.

The V and J genes are TRBV6-5 and TRBJ2-1; D call uncertain. Trimming removed 0 bases from V and 10 bases from J, with 10 bases in between. The CDR3 length is 13 residues. Germline loops: CDR1 MNHEY, CDR2 SVGAGI. The CDR3 bases are TGTGCCAGCAGTTACTCCCCGCCCAGGGAGCAGTTCTTC. Translation: CASSYSPPREQFF.

This chain links TRBV4-1 with TRBJ2-7; tentative D call: TRBD1 (5 bases). Trimming took 1 base from V and 7 from J, leaving 11 bases between them. CDR3 length equals 13 residues. CDR1 is MGHRA and CDR2 is YSYEKL in the germline V gene. CDR3 protein: CASSQGRGEEQYF. In nucleotides, the CDR3 is TGCGCCAGCAGCCAAGGAAGGGGCGAAGAGCAGTACTTC.

The genes are TRBV30 and TRBJ2-7; tentatively, D is TRBD1 (6 bases). Looked up from germline, CDR1 is GTSNPN and CDR2 is SVGIG (reference sequence). The CDR3 is 15 amino acids. Trimming removed 3 bases from V and 7 bases from J, with 22 bases in between. The CDR3 nucleotides read TGTGCCTGGAGAGCAGGGGCGGCGCATTTGGGGGAGCAGTACTTC. It encodes CAWRAGAAHLGEQYF.

This clone was detected only a few times. The chain links TRBV19 to TRBJ1-2; D possibly corresponds to TRBD1 (5 bases). Between the trimmed V and J ends, which lost 11 bases and 4 bases, there was a span of 11 bases. In germline, CDR1 is LNHDA, CDR2 SQIVND (reference sequence). The CDR3 has 11 amino acids. The CDR3 DNA reads TGTGCCGGGCGGGGCTCCTATGGCTACACCTTC. Translated: CAGRGSYGYTF. Filled out from reference TRBV19 and TRBJ1-2, the complete variable domain reads DGGITQSPKYLFRKEGQNVTLSCEQNLNHDAMYWYRQDPGQGLRLIYYSQIVNDFQKGDIAEGYSVSREKKESFPLTVTSAQKNPTAFYLCAGRGSYGYTFGSGTRLTVV.

This chain connects TRBV2 to TRBJ1-1; 9 positions agree with TRBD1. This CDR3 region has 16 residues. CDR1 and CDR2 from the germline V gene are SNHLY and FYNNEI. J was trimmed by 2 bases and V by 6 bases; bases with no gene match: 10. In DNA, the CDR3 is TGTGCCAGCAGGGACGGGGGGACAGGGTCAAACACTGAAGCTTTCTTT. Translated, it gives CASRDGGTGSNTEAFF.

V and J are TRBV7-9 and TRBJ2-7; the D gene is possibly TRBD1 (5 bases). The V end lost 3 bases, the J end lost 3 bases, and 6 bases lay between the germline ends. The CDR3 is 12 residues long. Per germline, CDR1 SEHNR and CDR2 FQNEAQ (reference sequence). DNA of the CDR3: TGTGCCAGCAGCTTCGACAGCTACGAGCAGTACTTC. Protein: CASSFDSYEQYF.

This chain links TRBV19 with TRBJ2-7; 14 nucleotides match TRBD2. The CDR3 totals 19 residues. From germline, CDR1 is LNHDA and CDR2 SQIVND (reference sequence). V lost 3 bases to trimming and J lost 4 bases; unmatched junction nucleotides: 14. The CDR3 DNA follows: TGTGCCAGTAGTATTCCTACCTCCGGGACTAGCGGGAGACTTTACGAGCAGTACTTC. This sequence encodes CASSIPTSGTSGRLYEQYF.

The rearrangement links TRBV7-6 to TRBJ2-3, with TRBD2 matching over 8 bases. This CDR3 is built from 16 residues. Per germline, CDR1 SGHVS and CDR2 FNYEAQ. V lost 1 base to trimming and J lost 6 bases; unmatched junction nucleotides: 9. This CDR3 reads CASSLGSRGGSDTQYF. The CDR3 nucleotides are TGTGCCAGCAGCTTAGGGTCCCGGGGGGGATCGGATACGCAGTATTTT. Variable domain in full (rest from reference TRBV7-6 and TRBJ2-3): GAGVSQSPRYKVTKRGQDVALRCDPISGHVSLYWYRQALGQGPEFLTYFNYEAQQDKSGLPNDRFSAERPEGSISTLTIQRTEQRDSAMYRCASSLGSRGGSDTQYFGPGTRLTVL.

The V call is TRBV9, the J call TRBJ1-1; 10 nucleotides match TRBD1. There are 16 residues in the CDR3. The J segment lost 0 bases and the V segment lost 3 bases, leaving 5 bases of the junction unmatched. From germline, CDR1 is SGDLS and CDR2 YYNGEE. CDR3 amino acids: CASSAGTGVVNTEAFF. The CDR3, as DNA: TGTGCCAGCAGCGCCGGGACAGGGGTGGTGAACACTGAAGCTTTCTTT.

The chain carries TRBV6-6 and TRBJ2-7; TRBD1 agrees at 8 bases. This CDR3 is built from 15 residues. J gave up 2 bases and V 0 bases, and 3 bases lay outside the gene matches. Germline CDR1 is MNHNY and CDR2 is SVGAGI (reference sequence). The CDR3 bases are TGTGCCAGCAGTTACTCCGGACAGGGTCCCTACGAGCAGTACTTC. Its translation is CASSYSGQGPYEQYF.

The gene calls are TRBV7-9 and TRBJ2-1, with D possibly TRBD1 on 6 matching bases. CDR3 size: 16 residues. In germline, CDR1 is SEHNR, CDR2 FQNEAQ (reference sequence). V gave up 5 bases and J gave up 3 bases, with 17 bases separating them. This chain's CDR3 is CASSVRETGRYNEQFF. The DNA of the CDR3 is TGTGCCAGCAGCGTCCGAGAGACAGGACGCTACAATGAGCAGTTCTTC.

The chain combines TRBV5-1 with TRBJ1-4, with 9 bases that match TRBD1. The germline gives CDR1 SGHRS, CDR2 YFSETQ. CDR3 length: 14 amino acids. After removal of 1 base from V and 8 bases from J, the junction contained 3 bases not matched to a gene. CDR3 protein: CASSLTGGREKLFF. The CDR3 nucleotides are TGCGCCAGCAGCTTGACAGGGGGCAGAGAAAAACTGTTTTTT.

This clone was recorded a few times. V is TRBV10-3 and J is TRBJ1-5, with 7 bases identical to TRBD1. The V segment lost 4 bases and the J segment 4 bases; nucleotides outside the gene matches: 7. CDR3 length: 15 residues. CDR1 is ENHRY, CDR2 SYGVKD, per germline. CDR3 sequence reads: CAISGVQGVNQPQHF. In DNA form, the CDR3 reads TGTGCCATCAGTGGGGTCCAGGGGGTGAATCAGCCCCAGCATTTT.

This clone was counted once. The rearrangement joins TRBV7-7 to TRBJ2-1, with a tentative D call TRBD1 (6 bases). The germline V gene has CDR1 SSHAT and CDR2 FNYEAQ (reference sequence). This CDR3 has 13 residues. The V end was cut by 5 bases, the J end by 5 bases, with 10 bases between. CDR3 sequence (DNA): TGTGCCAGCAGCCCGGACAGTAACAATGAGCAGTTCTTC. This encodes CASSPDSNNEQFF. Full variable domain (rest looked up from reference TRBV7-7 and TRBJ2-1): GAGVSQSPRYKVTKRGQDVTLRCDPISSHATLYWYQQALGQGPEFLTYFNYEAQPDKSGLPSDRFSAERPEGSISTLTIQRTEQRDSAMYRCASSPDSNNEQFFGPGTRLTVL.

The chain combines TRBV29-1 with TRBJ2-1, with 9 nucleotides matching TRBD1. V was pared by 6 bases and J by 9 bases, with 18 bases of the junction left unmatched. The length of the CDR3 is 16 residues. Looked up from germline, CDR1 is SQVTM and CDR2 is ANQGSEA. The CDR3 DNA sequence: TGCAGCGTGATCGGGCCCGGGACAGGGAGGTTTGGTGAGCAGTTCTTC. This codes for CSVIGPGTGRFGEQFF.

V usage is TRBV19 and J usage is TRBJ1-2; perhaps TRBD1 as D (6 bases). The CDR3 consists of 15 residues. CDR1 is LNHDA, CDR2 SQIVND, per germline (reference sequence). Trimming stripped 5 bases from V and 7 bases from J, with 20 bases between. Written as DNA, the CDR3 is TGTGCCAGTAGTCAGCTCTCGGACAGTCTCTCTGGCTACACCTTC. Its protein is CASSQLSDSLSGYTF.

The genes are TRBV7-3 and TRBJ2-5, with TRBD1 matching over 8 bases. CDR3 length equals 14 residues. V dropped 5 bases and J dropped 4; count of bases not matched to a gene: 6. Germline lookup yields CDR1 SGHTA and CDR2 FQGTGA. The CDR3 region is CASSTRGRGETQYF. The CDR3 bases are TGTGCCAGCAGCACCAGGGGGCGTGGAGAGACCCAGTACTTC.

This clone was seen just once. CDR3 loop: CASSRTVGPNTEAFF. DNA of the CDR3: TGTGCCAGCAGTCGGACAGTCGGGCCGAACACTGAAGCTTTCTTT. V usage is TRBV9 and J usage is TRBJ1-1, with D tentatively TRBD1 (6 bases). Germline values: CDR1 SGDLS, CDR2 YYNGEE. The CDR3 consists of 15 residues. Trimming removed 5 bases at V and 1 base at J, with 15 bases between.

This sequence joins TRBV7-8 and TRBJ2-1, with D possibly being TRBD2 (6 bases). V was trimmed by 3 bases and J by 5 bases, leaving 17 bases between them. Per germline, CDR1 SGHVS and CDR2 FQNEAQ. CDR3 length equals 16 residues. The CDR3 is CASSLMIRGGHNEQFF. The CDR3 coding sequence is TGTGCCAGCAGCTTGATGATACGGGGAGGACACAATGAGCAGTTCTTC.

The chain employs TRBV5-1 and TRBJ1-4, with 8 bases matching TRBD1. The CDR3 runs 16 residues. V trimming: 0 bases; J trimming: 8 bases; junction bases outside the gene matches: 9. Germline V CDR1 and CDR2: SGHRS, YFSETQ. This CDR3 is CASSLGTGGKGEKLFF. In nucleotides, the CDR3 is TGCGCCAGCAGCTTGGGTACAGGGGGAAAAGGAGAAAAACTGTTTTTT.

In its sample, this clone was seen a few times. J is TRBJ1-6 and V is TRBV6-1, with 12 bases that match TRBD1. CDR1 is MNHNS, CDR2 SASEGT, per germline. V lost 2 bases and J lost 14; bases outside the gene matches: 7. The CDR3 is 15 residues long. The CDR3, as DNA: TGTGCCAGCAGTGAAAGGGACAGGGGGCTTCAGACCCTCCACTTT. It codes for CASSERDRGLQTLHF.

The CDR3 nucleotides are TGCGCCAGCTCCCAAGAAGGACAGGGGTTTAACACCGGGGAGCTGTTTTTT. Protein sequence: CASSQEGQGFNTGELFF. The chain links TRBV4-3 to TRBJ2-2; 9 bases fit TRBD1. This CDR3 is built from 17 residues. J lost 2 bases, V lost 8 bases, and 12 bases had no gene match. CDR1 and CDR2 from the germline V gene are LGHNA and YSLEER.